This T cell receptor (beta chain) was profiled in a study of cytomegalovirus exposure and HLA in healthy donors. Study details: Sequencing of some 200 million T cells in an earlier analysis found 90 million to 120 million unique TCR beta sequences.

The primer mix had 60 Vbeta and 13 Jbeta primers. Sequenced by immunoSEQ multiplex PCR; TCRdb stores in-frame clones only, minus some. In the table there are fewer than 90,000 clones, about 75% of which are singletons. Germline loops: CDR1 SNHLY, CDR2 FYNNEI. The CDR3 spans 15 residues. V was pared by 0 bases and J by 3 bases, with 1 base of the junction left unmatched. This clone has just a few counts. This receptor was identified in a female donor in good health and CMV-seronegative. This chain connects TRBV2 to TRBJ1-4, with 7 bases aligning to TRBD1. Sequenced input: PBMCs. The CDR3 spells CASSEAGQPNEKLFF. Written as DNA, the CDR3 is TGTGCCAGCAGTGAAGCGGGACAGCCTAATGAAAAACTGTTTTTT.